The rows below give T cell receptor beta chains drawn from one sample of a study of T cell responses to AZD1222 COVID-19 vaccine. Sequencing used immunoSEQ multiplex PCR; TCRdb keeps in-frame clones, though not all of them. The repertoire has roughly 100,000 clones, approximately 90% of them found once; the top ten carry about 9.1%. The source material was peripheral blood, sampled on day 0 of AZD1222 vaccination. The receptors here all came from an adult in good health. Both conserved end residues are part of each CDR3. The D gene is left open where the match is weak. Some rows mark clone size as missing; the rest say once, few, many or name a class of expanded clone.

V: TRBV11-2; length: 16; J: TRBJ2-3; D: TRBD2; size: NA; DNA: TGTGCCAGCAGCTTCTCCGGGACTAGAGTATCAGATACGCAGTATTTT; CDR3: CASSFSGTRVSDTQYF
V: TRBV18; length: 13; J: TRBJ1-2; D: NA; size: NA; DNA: TGTGCCAGCTCACCCCCGGGAACCTATGGCTACACCTTC; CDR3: CASSPPGTYGYTF
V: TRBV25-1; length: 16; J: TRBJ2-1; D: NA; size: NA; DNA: TGTGCCAGCAGTGACAATTGGGCAGGGGCCGTTGGCGAGCAGTTCTTC; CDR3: CASSDNWAGAVGEQFF
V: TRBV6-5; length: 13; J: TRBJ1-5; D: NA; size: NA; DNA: TGTGCCAGCAGAAGGACAGAGAATCAGCCCCAGCATTTT; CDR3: CASRRTENQPQHF
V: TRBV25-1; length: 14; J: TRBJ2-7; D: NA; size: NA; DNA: TGTGCCAGCAGTGATCCAAACCGGGGATACGAGCAGTACTTC; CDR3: CASSDPNRGYEQYF
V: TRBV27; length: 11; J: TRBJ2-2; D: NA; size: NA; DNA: TGTGCCAGCAGAGGGGACGGGGAGCTGTTTTTT; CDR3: CASRGDGELFF
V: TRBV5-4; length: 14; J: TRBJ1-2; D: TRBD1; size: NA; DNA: TGTGCCAGCAGCTTGGCCGACAGGGGGTATGGCTACACCTTC; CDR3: CASSLADRGYGYTF
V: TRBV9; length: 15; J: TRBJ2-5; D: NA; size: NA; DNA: TGTGCCAGCAGCGTTTCGGGCTCGTACCAAGAGACCCAGTACTTC; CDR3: CASSVSGSYQETQYF
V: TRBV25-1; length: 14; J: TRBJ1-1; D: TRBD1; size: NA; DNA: TGTGCCAGCGCCGGGACAGGGCGGAACACTGAAGCTTTCTTT; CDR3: CASAGTGRNTEAFF
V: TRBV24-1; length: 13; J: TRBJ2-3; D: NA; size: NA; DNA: TGTGCCACCAGTAGGTCAGGCACAGATACGCAGTATTTT; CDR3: CATSRSGTDTQYF
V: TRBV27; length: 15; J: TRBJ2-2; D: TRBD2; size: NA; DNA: TGTGCCAGCAGTCCCCTCCGGACTAGCACCGGGGAGCTGTTTTTT; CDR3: CASSPLRTSTGELFF
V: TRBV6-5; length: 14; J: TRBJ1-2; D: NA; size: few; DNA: TGTGCCAGCAGTCTTAGTAGGAGGGGCGGTGGCTACACCTTC; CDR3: CASSLSRRGGGYTF
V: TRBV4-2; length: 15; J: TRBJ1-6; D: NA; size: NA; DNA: TGTGCCAGCAGCCAAGGATCAGATTATAATTCACCCCTCCACTTT; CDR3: CASSQGSDYNSPLHF
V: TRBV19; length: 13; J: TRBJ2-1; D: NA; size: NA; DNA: TGTGCCAGTAGTCGACAGAGCGGTAATGAGCAGTTCTTC; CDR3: CASSRQSGNEQFF
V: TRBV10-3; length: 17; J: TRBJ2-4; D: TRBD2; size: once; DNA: TGTGCCATCAGCCCTAGCGGGTCAATATCGGCCAAAAACATTCAGTACTTC; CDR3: CAISPSGSISAKNIQYF
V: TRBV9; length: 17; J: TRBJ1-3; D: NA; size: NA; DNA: TGTGCCAGCAGCGTAACGTTCGGACACTACTCTGGAAACACCATATATTTT; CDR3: CASSVTFGHYSGNTIYF
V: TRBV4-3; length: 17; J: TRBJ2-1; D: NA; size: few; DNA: TGCGCCAGCAGCCAAGAAATCGGCAAAAGCTCCTACAATGAGCAGTTCTTC; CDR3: CASSQEIGKSSYNEQFF
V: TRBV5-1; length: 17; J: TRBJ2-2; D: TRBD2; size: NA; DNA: TGCGCCAGCAGACCCCGGACTAGCGGGAGGGGCACCGGGGAGCTGTTTTTT; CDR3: CASRPRTSGRGTGELFF
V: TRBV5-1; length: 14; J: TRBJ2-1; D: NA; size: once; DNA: TGCGCCACCTCTAGCCAGAACGCCTACAATGAGCAGTTCTTC; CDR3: CATSSQNAYNEQFF
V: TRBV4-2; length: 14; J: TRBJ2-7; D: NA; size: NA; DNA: TGTGCCAGCAGCCAAGAAACGGACCCGGGCGAGCAGTACTTC; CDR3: CASSQETDPGEQYF
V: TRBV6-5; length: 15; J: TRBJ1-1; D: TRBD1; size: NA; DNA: TGTGCCAGCACCAGGGGGGCCACAGAGAACACTGAAGCTTTCTTT; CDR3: CASTRGATENTEAFF
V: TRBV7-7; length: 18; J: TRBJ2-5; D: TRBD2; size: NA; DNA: TGTGCCAGCAGCTTAGCTCTCGTACAGCGGGGGTCGAGGGAGACCCAGTACTTC; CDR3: CASSLALVQRGSRETQYF
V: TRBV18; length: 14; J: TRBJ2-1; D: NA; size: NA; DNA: TGTGCCAGCTCACCACAAGGCTCCTACAATGAGCAGTTCTTC; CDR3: CASSPQGSYNEQFF
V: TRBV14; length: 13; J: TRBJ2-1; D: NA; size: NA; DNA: TGTGCCAGCAGCCAAGGGGACTCCAATGAGCAGTTCTTC; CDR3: CASSQGDSNEQFF
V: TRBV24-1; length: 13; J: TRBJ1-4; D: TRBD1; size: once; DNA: TGTGCCACCGAAGTACAGGGGGGTGGAAAACTGTTTTTT; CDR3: CATEVQGGGKLFF
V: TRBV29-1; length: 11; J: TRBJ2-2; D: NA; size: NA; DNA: TGCAGCGCTAGGGGCTCCGGGGAGCTGTTTTTT; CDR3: CSARGSGELFF
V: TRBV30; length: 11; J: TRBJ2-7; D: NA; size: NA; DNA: TGTGCCTGGAGTTTCCGGAACGAGCAGTACTTC; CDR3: CAWSFRNEQYF
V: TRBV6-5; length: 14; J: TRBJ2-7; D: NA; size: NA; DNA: TGTGCCAGCAGTTACGGGCAGCACTTATACGAGCAGTACTTC; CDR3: CASSYGQHLYEQYF
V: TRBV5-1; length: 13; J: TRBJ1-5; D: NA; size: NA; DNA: TGCGCCAGCAGACAGGGTTTTGATCAGCCCCAGCATTTT; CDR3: CASRQGFDQPQHF
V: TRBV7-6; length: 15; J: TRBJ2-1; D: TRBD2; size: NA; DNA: TGTGCCAGCAGGTCCAGCGGGAGCTCCTACAATGAGCAGTTCTTC; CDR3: CASRSSGSSYNEQFF
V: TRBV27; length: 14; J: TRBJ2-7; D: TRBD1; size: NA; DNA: TGTGCCAGCAGTTTTTCGGGACAGGGCTACGAGCAGTACTTC; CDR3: CASSFSGQGYEQYF
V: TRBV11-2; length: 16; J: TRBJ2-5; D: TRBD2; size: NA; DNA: TGTGCCAGCAGCTTAGGGCCTAGCGGGAAACAAGAGACCCAGTACTTC; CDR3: CASSLGPSGKQETQYF
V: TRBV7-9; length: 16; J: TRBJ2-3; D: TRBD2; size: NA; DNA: TGTGCCAGCAGCGCCCCTAGCGGGAGGGCCAGGGATACGCAGTATTTT; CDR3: CASSAPSGRARDTQYF